Below are 29 T cell receptor beta chains sequenced from a single sample in a study of TIL therapy for anti-PD-1-resistant metastatic lung cancer. The libraries were made with immunoSEQ v3. Generated by immunoSEQ multiplex PCR, the TCRdb table keeps only in-frame clones and is missing some. This sample has 55,000 to 65,000 clones; about 69% occur once, and the top ten carry 6% to 7%. The time point here: pre-treatment sample, taken before nivolumab and TIL therapy. The material was blood, obtained at baseline. The receptors come from a person aged 25 to 85 with non-small cell lung cancer.

The V call is TRBV2, the J call TRBJ2-7; D might be TRBD2 (7 bases). CDR1 is SNHLY and CDR2 is FYNNEI in the germline V gene. CDR3 length: 16 amino acids. The V and J ends lost 2 bases and 2 bases respectively, with 16 bases between them. The CDR3 loop is CASSERGGLVPYEQYF. The CDR3 DNA is TGTGCCAGCAGTGAAAGGGGGGGGCTAGTTCCCTACGAGCAGTACTTC.

The chain has TRBV19 and TRBJ1-5; D is unresolved. The CDR3 is 16 amino acids. Germline V gene data show CDR1 as LNHDA and CDR2 as SQIVND (reference sequence). V shed 3 bases and J shed 2 bases, with 14 bases lying between them. Written as DNA, the CDR3 is TGTGCCAGTAGTATGGGTAGGGTCAACGGCAATCAGCCCCAGCATTTT. Translated: CASSMGRVNGNQPQHF.

This clone has only a few counts. The chain combines TRBV19 with TRBJ2-7; D possibly corresponds to TRBD2 (5 bases). This CDR3 region has 15 residues. Deletions cut 4 bases from V and 0 bases from J, with 13 bases between. Germline assignment: CDR1 LNHDA and CDR2 SQIVND (reference sequence). The CDR3 bases are TGTGCCAGTAGTACAGGTGGGAGCCTCTCCTACGAGCAGTACTTC. Translating it yields CASSTGGSLSYEQYF.

The V call is TRBV11-2, the J call TRBJ2-3, with a weak D call TRBD2 (6 bases). Per germline, CDR1 SGHAT and CDR2 FQNNGV. The V gene lost 3 bases and the J gene lost 5 bases, with 6 bases spanning the gap. This CDR3 region has 12 residues. For the CDR3, the DNA is TGTGCCAGCAGCTTGGGGGGAGATACGCAGTATTTT. Encoded protein: CASSLGGDTQYF.

This clone was counted between two and nine times. V is TRBV2 and J is TRBJ1-5, with no clear D. CDR1 and CDR2 from the germline V gene are SNHLY and FYNNEI. Trimming left V 6 bases short and J 4 bases short, with 7 bases between. This CDR3 region has 12 residues. CDR3 protein: CASRQHNQPQHF. In DNA, the CDR3 is TGTGCCAGCAGGCAACATAATCAGCCCCAGCATTTT.

The gene calls are TRBV4-1 and TRBJ2-7; 9 bases line up with TRBD1. Per the germline V gene, CDR1 is MGHRA and CDR2 is YSYEKL. The CDR3 runs to 15 residues. With V trimmed by 6 bases and J by 3 bases, 9 bases remained unmatched. The CDR3 nucleotides read TGCGCCAGCAGTCTAGACAGGGGGTCACTCTACGAGCAGTACTTC. It yields the protein CASSLDRGSLYEQYF.

This clone was seen a single time. The CDR3 region is CASSITSLAGGGETQYF. Here the CDR3 DNA reads TGCGCCAGCAGCATAACGAGTCTAGCGGGAGGTGGAGAGACCCAGTACTTC. The chain uses TRBV5-1 and TRBJ2-5; 11 nucleotides align to TRBD2. The CDR3 extends over 17 amino acids. After removal of 4 bases from V and 4 bases from J, the junction contained 12 bases not matched to a gene. The V gene's germline CDR1 is SGHRS and CDR2 YFSETQ.

The chain links TRBV9 to TRBJ2-1; a weak D match, TRBD2 (5 bases). The germline V gene encodes CDR1 SGDLS and CDR2 YYNGEE. Trimming took 1 base from V and 3 from J, leaving 23 bases between them. This CDR3 region has 19 residues. CDR3 nucleotide sequence: TGTGCCAGCAGCGTATTCTCGACGGGGATGGGTGCTGGCTACAATGAGCAGTTCTTC. Translating gives CASSVFSTGMGAGYNEQFF.

This rearrangement joins TRBV28 to TRBJ1-4, with TRBD1 as a possible D gene (6 bases). This CDR3 contains 14 residues. Germline CDR1 reads MDHEN; CDR2 reads SYDVKM. V dropped 6 bases and J dropped 8 bases, with 16 bases sitting between them. The CDR3, as DNA: TGTGCCAGCAGGGGATCGACAGGTCCGGAAAAACTGTTTTTT. It encodes CASRGSTGPEKLFF.

The gene calls are TRBV5-6 and TRBJ1-6, with D possibly TRBD1 on 5 matching bases. V was cut by 1 base and J by 5 bases, with 13 bases left in between. The length of the CDR3 is 16 residues. Germline CDR1 reads SGHDT; CDR2 reads YYEEEE. CDR3 protein: CASSLIGGWDNSPLHF. CDR3 coding DNA: TGTGCCAGCAGCTTGATTGGGGGGTGGGATAATTCACCCCTCCACTTT.

This clone was observed a few times. The DNA of the CDR3 is TGCGCCAGCAGGCTGACTAGCGCGAACACCGGGGAGCTGTTTTTT. Its protein is CASRLTSANTGELFF. The rearrangement joins TRBV5-1 to TRBJ2-2, with TRBD2 matching over 8 bases. After removal of 5 bases from V and 0 bases from J, the junction contained 3 bases not matched to a gene. Germline lookup yields CDR1 SGHRS and CDR2 YFSETQ. The CDR3 consists of 15 residues.

V is TRBV7-2 and J is TRBJ2-7; D perhaps matches TRBD2 (5 bases). The ends were cut back, 1 base at V and 3 bases at J, with 7 bases in the middle. Germline V gene data show CDR1 as SGHTA and CDR2 as FQGNSA. The CDR3 is 13 amino acids. CDR3 coding DNA: TGTGCCAGCAGCTTAGGAGGGTACTACGAGCAGTACTTC. Translated, it gives CASSLGGYYEQYF.

This clone was counted between two and nine times. The chain links TRBV18 to TRBJ2-7; 8 bases fit TRBD1. Trimming removed 4 bases from V and 7 bases from J; junction bases left unmatched: 15. Per the germline V gene, CDR1 is KGHSH and CDR2 is LQKENI. The CDR3 runs 16 residues. Here the CDR3 reads CASSLVRAGGAGEQYF. The CDR3 region has the DNA TGTGCCAGCTCACTCGTTAGGGCAGGGGGCGCGGGTGAGCAGTACTTC.

The V gene is TRBV7-8, the J gene TRBJ2-6; D not certain. Germline CDR1 reads SGHVS; CDR2 reads FQNEAQ. V lost 0 bases and J 8 bases, leaving 8 bases between the germline ends. The CDR3 totals 14 residues. In nucleotides, the CDR3 is TGTGCCAGCAGCTTAGCTCTAGTTTCCAACGTCCTGACTTTC. Translation: CASSLALVSNVLTF.

This chain connects TRBV5-6 to TRBJ2-7; TRBD2 matches at 8 bases. Germline trimming cut 2 bases from V and 10 bases from J; bases unmatched to any gene: 11. Germline CDR1 is SGHDT and CDR2 is YYEEEE. The CDR3 has 14 residues. The CDR3 DNA reads TGTGCCAGCAGCTTAAAAGCGGGAGCTAGAGTACAGTACTTC. Its protein is CASSLKAGARVQYF.

This chain uses TRBV7-9 with TRBJ2-3; a weak D match, TRBD1 (5 bases). The CDR3 loop spans 12 amino acids. The germline V gene encodes CDR1 SEHNR and CDR2 FQNEAQ (reference sequence). V dropped 3 bases and J dropped 9 bases, with 10 bases sitting between them. DNA of the CDR3: TGTGCCAGCAGCTTCGGACAAGCGACGCAGTATTTT. Its translation: CASSFGQATQYF.

The table lists this clone with a few counts. V is TRBV19 and J is TRBJ1-1; no reliable D call. The germline V gene encodes CDR1 LNHDA and CDR2 SQIVND (reference sequence). The CDR3 sequence is 15 residues long. V was pared by 6 bases and J by 0 bases, with 14 bases between. In DNA form, the CDR3 reads TGTGCCAGTAGGGGGTGGGCGAACATGAACACTGAAGCTTTCTTT. Translated: CASRGWANMNTEAFF.

V gene TRBV6-6 combines with J gene TRBJ2-1; no clear D. Trimming removed 2 bases from V and 3 bases from J, with 8 bases in between. This CDR3 region has 14 residues. Germline-derived CDR1 and CDR2 are MNHNY and SVGAGI (reference sequence). The CDR3 sequence is CASSYVRGYNEQFF. CDR3 bases: TGTGCCAGCAGTTACGTTAGAGGCTACAATGAGCAGTTCTTC.

The chain recombines TRBV7-8 with TRBJ1-1; D remains ambiguous. The germline gives CDR1 SGHVS, CDR2 FQNEAQ. This CDR3 is built from 12 residues. V was pared by 1 base and J by 7 bases, with 7 bases between. The CDR3 reads CASSLEESEAFF. DNA for the CDR3: TGTGCCAGCAGCTTAGAGGAGAGTGAAGCTTTCTTT.

This chain joins TRBV5-1 and TRBJ2-3, with D perhaps TRBD1 or TRBD2 (5 bases each). Germline CDR1 and CDR2: SGHRS and YFSETQ. The CDR3 spans 13 residues. With 5 bases removed from V and 0 bases from J, the gap between germline ends came to 7 bases. In nucleotides, the CDR3 is TGCGCCAGCAGAAGGGACAGCACAGATACGCAGTATTTT. It is translated as CASRRDSTDTQYF.

The CDR3 bases are TGTGCCAGCAGCCAAGCGGGACAGGCCAACTATGGCTACACCTTC. It yields the protein CASSQAGQANYGYTF. This rearrangement joins TRBV14 to TRBJ1-2; 8 bases match TRBD1. This CDR3 contains 15 residues. Unmatched junction bases numbered 3, after V lost 1 base and J lost 2 bases. The germline V gene encodes CDR1 SGHDN and CDR2 FVKESK.

CDR3 residues: CASRLNLGGYNEQFF. CDR3 DNA sequence: TGTGCCAGCAGGCTAAATCTAGGGGGTTACAATGAGCAGTTCTTC. The J gene is TRBJ2-1, the V gene TRBV6-1, with a possible D match to TRBD1 (6 bases). CDR1 is MNHNS, CDR2 SASEGT, per germline. Between the trimmed V and J ends, which lost 6 bases and 4 bases, there was a span of 16 bases. The CDR3 sequence is 15 residues long.

V gene TRBV6-1 combines with J gene TRBJ1-2, with 7 bases fitting TRBD1. J gave up 2 bases and V 2 bases, and 2 bases lay outside the gene matches. The CDR3 has 14 amino acids. Germline V gene lookup returns CDR1 MNHNS and CDR2 SASEGT. For the CDR3, the DNA is TGTGCCAGCAGTGAAAAACAGGGGAACTATGGCTACACCTTC. Translation: CASSEKQGNYGYTF.

In its sample, this clone was seen a few times. The chain has TRBV7-6 and TRBJ2-7, with TRBD1 as a possible D gene (6 bases). CDR1 and CDR2 (germline): SGHVS, FNYEAQ. The CDR3 loop spans 13 amino acids. Trimming stripped 6 bases from V and 3 bases from J, with 12 bases between. DNA of the CDR3: TGTGCCAGCAGTTCATCACAGGGCTACGAGCAGTACTTC. Translating gives CASSSSQGYEQYF. Filled out from reference TRBV7-6 and TRBJ2-7, the complete variable domain reads GAGVSQSPRYKVTKRGQDVALRCDPISGHVSLYWYRQALGQGPEFLTYFNYEAQQDKSGLPNDRFSAERPEGSISTLTIQRTEQRDSAMYRCASSSSQGYEQYFGPGTRLTVT.

The rearrangement uses TRBV11-2 and TRBJ2-1; no clear D gene. The CDR3 consists of 13 residues. Germline CDR1 SGHAT, CDR2 FQNNGV. V was cut by 5 bases and J by 7 bases, with 12 bases left in between. The CDR3: CASSLSLGNEQFF. CDR3 bases: TGTGCCAGCAGCCTTAGTCTAGGGAATGAGCAGTTCTTC.

The table lists this clone with a few counts. The chain has TRBV18 and TRBJ2-7; D call uncertain. Trimming removed 3 bases from V and 1 base from J, with 4 bases in between. This CDR3 is built from 12 residues. The germline gives CDR1 KGHSH, CDR2 LQKENI. The CDR3 here is CASSPSSYEQYF. The CDR3 nucleotides are TGTGCCAGCTCACCCTCATCCTACGAGCAGTACTTC.

The genes are TRBV27 and TRBJ2-2, with 9 nucleotides matching TRBD2. This CDR3 comprises 14 residues. J was trimmed by 4 bases and V by 3 bases; bases with no gene match: 0. CDR1 is MNHEY, CDR2 SMNVEV, per germline (reference sequence). CDR3 nucleotides: TGTGCCAGCAGTTTGACTAGCGGCACCGGGGAGCTGTTTTTT. Protein sequence: CASSLTSGTGELFF.

This clone was observed a single time. The chain recombines TRBV7-8 with TRBJ1-3; D is possibly TRBD1 (5 bases). Germline-derived CDR1 and CDR2 are SGHVS and FQNEAQ. The CDR3 is 15 residues long. Deletions cut 5 bases from V and 7 bases from J, with 18 bases between. The CDR3 sequence: CASSPWDWGDNTIYF. The CDR3 DNA sequence: TGTGCCAGCAGCCCTTGGGACTGGGGAGATAACACCATATATTTT.

This clone showed up just once. This chain uses TRBV7-8 with TRBJ2-2; D ambiguous. The CDR3 is made up of 16 amino acids. Germline-derived CDR1 and CDR2 are SGHVS and FQNEAQ. V shed 1 base and J shed 7 bases, with 16 bases lying between them. The CDR3 DNA sequence: TGTGCCAGCAGCTTAGTAACTGGTTCGCGAATCGGGGAGCTGTTTTTT. It specifies CASSLVTGSRIGELFF.